Below are 23 T cell receptor beta chains sequenced from a single sample in a study of blood T cell repertoires in COVID-19 (dated by TCRdb to 2018 to 2021). The method behind the library was the immunoSEQ multiplex PCR assay. As stored in TCRdb, this immuneACCESS dataset retains in-frame rearrangements with V and J assigned. A fraction of the clones does not appear; measured against another copy, unresolved V genes explain less than half of the discrepancy, and the remainder lacks a known reason. The sample records some 66,000 clones, roughly nine tenths of which are singletons. Around 7% of the sample goes to the ten largest clones. Sequenced input: peripheral blood. These receptors were obtained from a human donor in a cohort sampled during active COVID-19.

The chain carries TRBV6-6 and TRBJ2-3; D perhaps matches TRBD2 (6 bases). V shed 7 bases and J shed 3 bases, with 17 bases lying between them. CDR3 size: 15 residues. Germline values: CDR1 MNHNY, CDR2 SVGAGI (reference sequence). CDR3 bases: TGTGCCAGCACTTCCGGGACTCCAGATACAGATACGCAGTATTTT. This encodes CASTSGTPDTDTQYF.

V gene TRBV27 combines with J gene TRBJ2-6; 8 nucleotides match TRBD1. V lost 8 bases and J lost 0; bases outside the gene matches: 12. This CDR3 has 18 amino acids. Germline V gene data show CDR1 as MNHEY and CDR2 as SMNVEV (reference sequence). The CDR3 here is CASPTFQTGDSGANVLTF. The CDR3 DNA sequence: TGTGCCAGCCCGACCTTCCAGACAGGGGACTCTGGGGCCAACGTCCTGACTTTC.

V gene TRBV27 combines with J gene TRBJ2-5, with D possibly TRBD1 on 5 matching bases. With 2 bases removed from V and 3 bases from J, the gap between germline ends came to 10 bases. CDR1 MNHEY and CDR2 SMNVEV come from the germline V gene (reference sequence). This CDR3 is 14 amino acids long. DNA for the CDR3: TGTGCCAGCAGTTTAGTAGACAGAAAAGAGACCCAGTACTTC. Its protein is CASSLVDRKETQYF.

The chain couples TRBV4-1 to TRBJ2-3, with D unresolved. Trimming cost V 4 bases and J 0 bases, with 11 bases left between them. Germline assignment: CDR1 MGHRA and CDR2 YSYEKL. The CDR3 runs to 15 residues. CDR3 amino acids: CASSLRHPSTDTQYF. DNA of the CDR3: TGCGCCAGCAGCCTCCGACACCCTAGCACAGATACGCAGTATTTT.

Concerning this clone itself: A read error may account for a junction end that differs from germline. V and J are TRBV6-2 or TRBV6-3 and TRBJ2-7, with 12 bases lining up with TRBD2. The CDR3 extends over 12 amino acids. Per germline, CDR1 MNHEY and CDR2 SVGEGT. The CDR3 sequence is CASSTGLAGSVF. The CDR3 nucleotides are TGTGCCAGCAGTACTGGACTAGCGGGAAGCGTCTTC.

The rearrangement joins TRBV13 to TRBJ1-2, with TRBD1 identical over 10 bases. The CDR3 length is 15 residues. Germline V gene lookup returns CDR1 PRHDT and CDR2 FYEKMQ (reference sequence). Trimming cost V 5 bases and J 2 bases; bases outside gene matches: 5. The CDR3 loop reads CASSHGQGVNYGYTF. The CDR3 region has the DNA TGTGCCAGCAGCCACGGACAGGGGGTAAACTATGGCTACACCTTC.

The chain couples TRBV7-2 to TRBJ2-5, with TRBD1 matching over 12 bases. With V trimmed by 5 bases and J by 9 bases, 7 bases remained unmatched. The germline V gene has CDR1 SGHTA and CDR2 FQGNSA. The CDR3 is 14 amino acids. The CDR3 DNA reads as TGTGCCAGCAGCGCGCAGGGACAGGGGGCGGCCCAGTACTTC. This translates into CASSAQGQGAAQYF.

The chain combines TRBV7-2 with TRBJ1-2, with D maybe TRBD1 (5 bases). Per the germline V gene, CDR1 is SGHTA and CDR2 is FQGNSA. The CDR3 spans 13 residues. Trimming stripped 0 bases from V and 7 bases from J, with 9 bases between. The CDR3 spells CASSLAGGGGYTF. CDR3 DNA: TGTGCCAGCAGCTTAGCGGGGGGTGGTGGCTACACCTTC.

The V call is TRBV6-5, the J call TRBJ2-7, with D possibly being TRBD1 (7 bases). Germline V gene data show CDR1 as MNHEY and CDR2 as SVGAGI. The CDR3 totals 15 residues. V lost 6 bases to trimming and J lost 0 bases, with 15 bases between them. The CDR3 DNA follows: TGTGCCAGCAGACAAGCAGGGGGGAGCTCCTACGAGCAGTACTTC. Translated, it gives CASRQAGGSSYEQYF.

The chain is built from TRBV19 and TRBJ2-1, with 10 bases that match TRBD2. The CDR3 has 14 amino acids. V trimming: 4 bases; J trimming: 7 bases; junction bases outside the gene matches: 4. In germline, CDR1 is LNHDA, CDR2 SQIVND (reference sequence). The CDR3 DNA is TGTGCCAGTAGTACGACTAGCGGGTCAAATGAGCAGTTCTTC. It is translated as CASSTTSGSNEQFF.

This clone was counted a few times. The rearrangement joins TRBV4-3 to TRBJ1-1; D might be TRBD1 (5 bases). CDR1 is LGHNA, CDR2 YSLEER, per germline. The length of the CDR3 is 14 residues. With 2 bases removed from V and 7 bases from J, the gap between germline ends came to 14 bases. CDR3 amino acids: CASSQLVGGSEAFF. The CDR3 nucleotides read TGCGCCAGCAGCCAATTGGTCGGGGGGAGTGAAGCTTTCTTT.

This clone showed up just once. The chain recombines TRBV19 with TRBJ2-2, with D possibly being TRBD1 (5 bases). Between the trimmed V and J ends, which lost 3 bases and 3 bases, there was a span of 8 bases. Germline V lookup: CDR1 LNHDA, CDR2 SQIVND (reference sequence). This CDR3 contains 14 residues. The CDR3 is CASSMTAYTGELFF. DNA for the CDR3: TGTGCCAGTAGTATGACAGCATACACCGGGGAGCTGTTTTTT.

This chain connects TRBV18 to TRBJ1-6, with 8 bases matching TRBD1. Per germline, CDR1 KGHSH and CDR2 LQKENI. Germline trimming cut 3 bases from V and 2 bases from J; bases unmatched to any gene: 0. The CDR3 is made up of 15 amino acids. This chain's CDR3 is CASSPGQAYNSPLHF. For the CDR3, the DNA is TGTGCCAGCTCACCGGGACAGGCCTATAATTCACCCCTCCACTTT.

This chain uses TRBV11-2 with TRBJ2-3; 9 bases are shared with TRBD2. The junction had 11 bases not matched to a gene; V was cut back by 1 base and J by 3 bases. The CDR3 is 18 residues long. CDR1 is SGHAT and CDR2 is FQNNGV in the germline V gene. Written as DNA, the CDR3 is TGTGCCAGCAGCTTAGGAGTAGCGGGGGACGTTGGGACAGATACGCAGTATTTT. Translating gives CASSLGVAGDVGTDTQYF.

The chain combines TRBV7-2 with TRBJ2-5; D is undetermined. The CDR3 is 14 residues long. The germline CDR1 and CDR2 sequences are SGHTA and FQGNSA. The V end lost 3 bases, the J end lost 1 base, and 9 bases lay between the germline ends. CDR3: CASSLSRSQETQYF. In nucleotides, the CDR3 is TGTGCCAGCAGCTTGTCCAGGTCCCAAGAGACCCAGTACTTC.

The rearrangement joins TRBV7-9 to TRBJ2-1; 7 bases are shared with TRBD2. This CDR3 has 17 residues. The V segment lost 5 bases and the J segment 2 bases; nucleotides outside the gene matches: 12. Germline values: CDR1 SEHNR, CDR2 FQNEAQ (reference sequence). The CDR3 nucleotides are TGTGCCAGCAGCCCGCGGGGGTCGAGGGCCACCTACAATGAGCAGTTCTTC. Translated: CASSPRGSRATYNEQFF. Based on the CDR3 plus reference TRBV7-9 and TRBJ2-1, the full variable domain is DTGVSQNPRHKITKRGQNVTFRCDPISEHNRLYWYRQTLGQGPEFLTYFQNEAQLEKSRLLSDRFSAERPKGSFSTLEIQRTEQGDSAMYLCASSPRGSRATYNEQFFGPGTRLTVL.

The genes are TRBV6-2 or TRBV6-3 and TRBJ2-7; the match to TRBD1 covers 9 bases. Germline V lookup: CDR1 MNHEY, CDR2 SVGEGT. This CDR3 has 15 amino acids. V dropped 3 bases and J dropped 4; count of bases not matched to a gene: 7. The CDR3 here is CASSYKETGGYEQYF. In DNA, the CDR3 is TGTGCCAGCAGTTATAAGGAGACAGGGGGTTACGAGCAGTACTTC.

The chain joins TRBV6-6 to TRBJ2-5; TRBD2 is a possible D gene (5 bases). V lost 5 bases and J 4 bases, leaving 11 bases between the germline ends. CDR1 is MNHNY and CDR2 is SVGAGI in the germline V gene (reference sequence). This CDR3 has 13 amino acids. In DNA form, the CDR3 reads TGTGCCAGCAGTCCTACTAGTAGAGAGACCCAGTACTTC. Translating gives CASSPTSRETQYF.

The rearrangement joins TRBV25-1 to TRBJ2-1; TRBD2 matches 7 bases. The CDR3 has 16 amino acids. With 1 base clipped from V and 5 bases from J, the junction kept 8 bases outside the gene matches. Germline CDR1 is MGHDK and CDR2 is SYGVNS. The CDR3 protein is CASSEWGGSGDNEQFF. CDR3 coding DNA: TGTGCCAGCAGTGAATGGGGCGGGAGTGGGGACAATGAGCAGTTCTTC.

This clone appeared a single time. The chain employs TRBV6-2 or TRBV6-3 and TRBJ2-1, with 7 bases identical to TRBD1. CDR3 size: 12 residues. V gave up 5 bases and J gave up 14 bases; unmatched junction bases: 9. Per germline, CDR1 MNHEY and CDR2 SVGEGT. CDR3 in amino acids: CASSDPGQKKFF. For the CDR3, the DNA is TGTGCCAGCAGTGACCCGGGACAGAAGAAGTTCTTC.

The chain is built from TRBV11-3 and TRBJ2-2, with 10 nucleotides matching TRBD2. V was clipped by 5 bases and J by 4 bases; unmatched bases: 4. This CDR3 comprises 15 residues. From germline, CDR1 is SGHNT and CDR2 YENEEA. CDR3 bases: TGTGCCAGCAGCAGGACTAGCGGATCCACCGGGGAGCTGTTTTTT. Protein product: CASSRTSGSTGELFF.

This clone was counted a few times. The V call is TRBV5-4, the J call TRBJ1-2, with D possibly TRBD1 on 6 matching bases. With 4 bases removed from V and 2 bases from J, the gap between germline ends came to 15 bases. There are 15 residues in the CDR3. CDR1 is SGHNT, CDR2 YYREEE, per germline (reference sequence). The CDR3 protein is CASSHRDTGNYGYTF. CDR3 DNA: TGTGCCAGCAGCCACCGGGACACAGGAAACTATGGCTACACCTTC. Full variable domain (remainder filled in from reference TRBV5-4 and TRBJ1-2): ETGVTQSPTHLIKTRGQQVTLRCSSQSGHNTVSWYQQALGQGPQFIFQYYREEENGRGNFPPRFSGLQFPNYSSELNVNALELDDSALYLCASSHRDTGNYGYTFGSGTRLTVV.

The genes are TRBV19 and TRBJ1-1, with D perhaps TRBD1 (6 bases). This CDR3 is 13 amino acids long. CDR1 and CDR2 from the germline V gene are LNHDA and SQIVND (reference sequence). Trimming took off 5 bases at V and 11 bases at J, with 18 bases between the two ends. CDR3 protein: CASSQGRGGLAFF. The CDR3 DNA reads as TGTGCCAGTAGTCAGGGAAGGGGGGGATTGGCTTTCTTT.